Presented here are 25 T cell receptor beta chains from one specimen sequenced in a study of identical twins. One entry per CDR3 protein, called by TCRdb with MiXCR from the 5' RACE reads. Counted here are fewer than 650,000 distinct CDR3 sequences, roughly 9.9% occurring once; the ten biggest clones make up roughly 3%. These data were likewise used in another study, on yellow fever vaccine responses in identical twins.

Sequenced input: PBMCs. These receptors all stem from a woman between 18 and 29 years old in good health.

The chain recombines TRBV19 with TRBJ2-1, with D possibly matching TRBD1 (6 bases). Germline V lookup: CDR1 LNHDA, CDR2 SQIVND (reference sequence). Trimming took 0 bases from V and 10 from J, leaving 10 bases between them. This CDR3 spans 13 amino acids. CDR3: CASSIELTGEQFF. DNA for the CDR3: TGTGCCAGTAGTATAGAGCTGACAGGCGAGCAGTTCTTC.

The rearrangement links TRBV7-2 to TRBJ2-7; no firm D call. With 5 bases removed from V and 4 bases from J, the gap between germline ends came to 9 bases. CDR1 is SGHTA, CDR2 FQGNSA, per germline. The CDR3 is 12 residues long. This CDR3 is CASSRSPYEQYF. Here the CDR3 DNA reads TGTGCCAGCAGCCGGTCACCTTACGAGCAGTACTTC.

This clonotype was observed at least ten times. The chain joins TRBV5-1 to TRBJ1-1, with 9 nucleotides matching TRBD1. V lost 2 bases and J lost 6; bases outside the gene matches: 8. This CDR3 region has 15 residues. Germline V gives CDR1 SGHRS, CDR2 YFSETQ. DNA for the CDR3: TGCGCCAGCAGCTTCCCGGACAGGGGAGGGGCTGAAGCTTTCTTT. It codes for CASSFPDRGGAEAFF.

The chain links TRBV6-5 to TRBJ2-7, with D perhaps TRBD2 (7 bases). The V and J ends lost 2 bases and 4 bases respectively, with 12 bases between them. The CDR3 loop spans 14 amino acids. Germline lookup yields CDR1 MNHEY and CDR2 SVGAGI. Written as DNA, the CDR3 is TGTGCCAGCAGTTACCGAGGGGGGGAATACGAGCAGTACTTC. This encodes CASSYRGGEYEQYF.

The V call is TRBV9, the J call TRBJ2-3; TRBD2 matches at 12 bases. The CDR3 has 16 residues. Germline V gene lookup returns CDR1 SGDLS and CDR2 YYNGEE. V trimming: 2 bases; J trimming: 4 bases; junction bases outside the gene matches: 5. CDR3 DNA sequence: TGTGCCAGCAGCGTTGCCGGGACTAGCGGGCCAGATACGCAGTATTTT. Translating gives CASSVAGTSGPDTQYF.

This clonotype appeared many times. The CDR3 sequence: CASSRRDRPGELFF. The CDR3 coding sequence is TGTGCCAGCAGCCGCCGGGACCGCCCCGGGGAGCTGTTTTTT. The chain combines TRBV14 with TRBJ2-2; D may correspond to TRBD1 or TRBD2 (5 bases each). Trimming pared 4 bases from V and 6 bases from J, leaving 12 bases between. Germline V CDR1 and CDR2: SGHDN, FVKESK. This CDR3 is 14 amino acids long.

In its sample, this clonotype was seen a few times. This rearrangement joins TRBV4-3 to TRBJ2-7, with TRBD2 as a possible D gene (6 bases). The germline gives CDR1 LGHNA, CDR2 YSLEER. The length of the CDR3 is 15 residues. V gave up 3 bases and J gave up 0 bases, with 12 bases separating them. The CDR3 sequence: CASSHAGLSSYEQYF. The CDR3 bases are TGCGCCAGCAGCCATGCGGGACTCAGCTCCTACGAGCAGTACTTC.

This clonotype was detected many times. V is TRBV28 and J is TRBJ2-7, with 7 bases that match TRBD1. The CDR3 sequence is 15 residues long. The germline gives CDR1 MDHEN, CDR2 SYDVKM. V lost 4 bases to trimming and J lost 3 bases; unmatched junction nucleotides: 9. CDR3 nucleotide sequence: TGTGCCAGCAGTTCCCGGACAGGCTTAATCTACGAGCAGTACTTC. Translating it yields CASSSRTGLIYEQYF.

This clonotype was picked up many times. The genes are TRBV12-3 or TRBV12-4 and TRBJ2-2, with D perhaps given as TRBD1 or TRBD2 (5 bases each). With 5 bases removed from V and 5 bases from J, the gap between germline ends came to 15 bases. This CDR3 contains 15 residues. The DNA for the CDR3 is TGTGCCAGCAGTCCAGGGACCCCGGGGACCGGGGAGCTGTTTTTT. This translates into CASSPGTPGTGELFF.

This clonotype appeared many times. The V call is TRBV6-1, the J call TRBJ2-1, with TRBD2 matching over 13 bases. Trimming cost V 7 bases and J 10 bases; bases outside gene matches: 10. This CDR3 has 15 amino acids. Germline assignment: CDR1 MNHNS and CDR2 SASEGT. The CDR3: CASKPRTSGGREQFF. CDR3 DNA sequence: TGTGCCAGCAAACCCAGGACTAGCGGGGGCCGAGAGCAGTTCTTC.

The CDR3: CASSSGTSGYF. For the CDR3, the DNA is TGTGCCAGCAGCTCCGGGACTAGCGGTTACTTC. This sequence joins TRBV6-2 or TRBV6-3 and TRBJ2-7; 11 bases are a match to TRBD2. The germline CDR1 and CDR2 sequences are MNHEY and SVGEGT. J lost 13 bases, V lost 6 bases, and 5 bases had no gene match. The CDR3 consists of 11 residues.

This clonotype was found many times. The chain carries TRBV10-3 and TRBJ2-7; D gene unclear. Germline V CDR1 and CDR2: ENHRY, SYGVKD. V lost 3 bases and J 0 bases, leaving 6 bases between the germline ends. The CDR3 consists of 13 residues. The CDR3 spells CAISETVSYEQYF. CDR3 DNA: TGTGCCATCAGTGAAACTGTCTCCTACGAGCAGTACTTC.

The V gene is TRBV10-3, the J gene TRBJ2-1; either TRBD1 or TRBD2 may fit D (5 bases each). The CDR3 contains 18 residues. V was shortened by 8 bases and J by 1 base, with 24 bases between the two germline ends. The V gene's germline CDR1 is ENHRY and CDR2 SYGVKD. The CDR3 nucleotides are TGTGCCATCTCCCTGATTCTTGGTTGGGGACCGTCCTACAATGAGCAGTTCTTC. Translation: CAISLILGWGPSYNEQFF.

This clonotype was found a few times. V gene TRBV4-3 combines with J gene TRBJ1-2; D not resolved. This CDR3 has 14 amino acids. V was cut by 0 bases and J by 8 bases, with 13 bases left in between. The V gene's germline CDR1 is LGHNA and CDR2 YSLEER. The CDR3 is CASSQDSRGSGYTF. Written as DNA, the CDR3 is TGCGCCAGCAGCCAAGATTCCCGCGGGTCCGGCTACACCTTC.

The rearrangement links TRBV27 to TRBJ2-7; the D gene is possibly TRBD1 (6 bases). This CDR3 is built from 12 residues. Germline loops: CDR1 MNHEY, CDR2 SMNVEV (reference sequence). Trimming left V 6 bases short and J 5 bases short, with 11 bases between. The CDR3 region is CASRSQGHEQYF. The CDR3, as DNA: TGTGCCAGCAGATCCCAGGGGCACGAGCAGTACTTC.

The gene calls are TRBV7-3 and TRBJ2-1; tentative D call: TRBD1 (5 bases). V dropped 4 bases and J dropped 6 bases, with 10 bases sitting between them. The CDR3 has 13 residues. In germline, CDR1 is SGHTA, CDR2 FQGTGA. The CDR3 reads CASSSGLGNEQFF. The CDR3 coding sequence is TGTGCCAGCAGCTCAGGGTTGGGCAATGAGCAGTTCTTC.

This clonotype was counted ten times or more. V gene TRBV5-1 combines with J gene TRBJ2-3; D perhaps matches TRBD1 (6 bases). The CDR3 has 15 residues. V was trimmed by 3 bases and J by 4 bases, leaving 15 bases between them. Germline V gene sequence: CDR1 SGHRS, CDR2 YFSETQ. The CDR3 loop is CASSSWTAGADTQYF. The CDR3 coding sequence is TGCGCCAGCAGCTCCTGGACGGCAGGGGCAGATACGCAGTATTTT.

A few counts support this clonotype. This sequence joins TRBV12-3 or TRBV12-4 and TRBJ2-7; tentative D call: TRBD2 (6 bases). This CDR3 comprises 13 residues. V gave up 3 bases and J gave up 4 bases, with 10 bases separating them. The CDR3 DNA sequence: TGTGCCAGCAGTTTCAGACTAGGGTACGAGCAGTACTTC. This gives the protein CASSFRLGYEQYF.

This clonotype was counted only a few times. The rearrangement uses TRBV15 and TRBJ2-7; the match to TRBD1 covers 7 bases. J lost 4 bases, V lost 1 base, and 13 bases had no gene match. Germline CDR1 and CDR2: LNHNV and YYDKDF (reference sequence). The CDR3 contains 17 residues. CDR3 bases: TGTGCCACCAGCAGAGCGGGATTTACCGGGACAGTATACGAGCAGTACTTC. Translated, it gives CATSRAGFTGTVYEQYF.

This clonotype was picked up a small number of times. The genes are TRBV27 and TRBJ2-3; no clear D. Germline loops: CDR1 MNHEY, CDR2 SMNVEV (reference sequence). The V and J ends lost 3 bases and 0 bases respectively, with 7 bases between them. The CDR3 length is 14 residues. The CDR3 here is CASSFLLSTDTQYF. The DNA of the CDR3 is TGTGCCAGCAGTTTCCTACTAAGCACAGATACGCAGTATTTT.

At least ten counts were recorded for this clonotype. The V call is TRBV6-1, the J call TRBJ2-5; D may be TRBD1 or TRBD2 (6 bases each). V was clipped by 6 bases and J by 2 bases, with 16 bases between them. The CDR3 has 15 amino acids. CDR1 and CDR2 (germline): MNHNS, SASEGT. DNA of the CDR3: TGTGCCAGCAGGTCCCCCGGGGGCTTGCAAGAGACCCAGTACTTC. It is translated as CASRSPGGLQETQYF.

This clonotype came up a few times. The chain joins TRBV15 to TRBJ2-1, with TRBD2 matching 9 bases. The germline CDR1 and CDR2 sequences are LNHNV and YYDKDF (reference sequence). Losses at the gene ends were 5 bases for V and 5 bases for J; bases not matched to a gene: 7. The CDR3 loop spans 15 amino acids. CDR3 amino acids: CATSYKAGGNNEQFF. The DNA for the CDR3 is TGTGCCACCAGCTATAAAGCGGGAGGCAACAATGAGCAGTTCTTC.

In its sample, this clonotype was seen a few times. This chain links TRBV29-1 with TRBJ2-7, with D possibly matching TRBD2 (7 bases). The CDR3 consists of 11 residues. Germline CDR1 is SQVTM and CDR2 is ANQGSEA. Trimming took 5 bases from V and 7 from J, leaving 12 bases between them. The CDR3 sequence: CSVRGAQEQYF. The CDR3 region has the DNA TGCAGCGTTCGGGGGGCGCAGGAGCAGTACTTC.

The chain joins TRBV25-1 to TRBJ2-7; D not resolved. This CDR3 spans 13 amino acids. V was cut by 4 bases and J by 9 bases, with 16 bases left in between. The V gene's germline CDR1 is MGHDK and CDR2 SYGVNS. The CDR3: CASSGDRGLVQYF. CDR3 sequence (DNA): TGTGCCAGCAGTGGAGACCGAGGCCTGGTGCAGTACTTC.

This clonotype has ten or more counts. This chain connects TRBV6-2 or TRBV6-3 to TRBJ2-1; D remains unclear. The CDR3 length is 14 residues. The germline V and J ends were trimmed by 5 bases and 2 bases, with 10 bases remaining between them. CDR1 is MNHEY and CDR2 is SVGEGT in the germline V gene. The chain's CDR3 is CASSGLVAYNEQFF. The CDR3, as DNA: TGTGCCAGCAGTGGGTTGGTAGCCTACAATGAGCAGTTCTTC.